This T cell receptor beta chain was recovered during a study of OX40 agonist ivuxolimab in advanced cancers. Broadly, across the study: Ivuxolimab was an agonistic, fully human IgG2 monoclonal antibody directed against OX40 (CD134), a costimulatory receptor. The monotherapy dose-escalation portion (N of about 57 patients) of the phase I ivuxolimab trial is reported in the paper. In the dose-escalation cohort, approximately 82% of patients were male, and the mean age was approximately 60 years with a range of roughly 20 to 80. Patients were allowed to have had prior anti-PD-1, anti-PD-L1 or anti-CTLA-4 therapy, and around two fifths of the dose-escalation patients had been treated with checkpoint inhibitors. Of the approximately 53 patients in dose escalation, some 20 had hepatocellular carcinoma, approximately 15 had melanoma, 9 had renal cell carcinoma and 9 had head and neck cancer. Intravenous ivuxolimab was administered to patients every 2 weeks at six dose levels: 0.01, 0.1, 0.3, 1.5, 3 and 10 mg/kg. Peripheral TCRbeta sequencing aimed to test whether ivuxolimab altered TCR sequence diversity and caused clonal T-cell expansion. Partial responses occurred in three dose-escalation patients: two with cutaneous melanoma and one with hepatocellular carcinoma.

What the authors observed across the whole study: Low levels of normalized T-cell clonal expansion were also seen in some patients who did not respond. In partial responders in the 0.1-3.0 mg/kg groups, normalized peripheral clonal expansion was found to be among the lowest, especially among CD8+ T cells. The antigen specificity of the peripheral T cells that underwent clonal expansion was not determined. At doses from 0.1 to 3.0 mg/kg, clonal expansion was seen in both CD4+ and CD8+ blood T cells between baseline and week 6. After ivuxolimab, more expanded clones were found on average in CD8+ T cells than in CD4+ T cells.

With respect to this clone: No antigen is known for it. It has no much larger one-base neighbor in the sample; base qualities were not kept.

Patients with autoimmune disease history or receiving systemic immunosuppression were excluded from the trial. Peripheral blood for TCR sequencing was drawn from every dose cohort at baseline, at cycle 4 day 1 and at cycle 7 day 1. Samples came from an open-label, multicenter, first-in-human phase I dose-escalation trial of ivuxolimab. Adults with locally advanced or metastatic melanoma, renal cell carcinoma, hepatocellular carcinoma or head and neck squamous cell carcinoma were enrolled in the trial. CD4+ and CD8+ T cells were sorted separately from peripheral blood before TCR sequencing. To sequence the TCRbeta CDR3 region, genomic DNA was isolated from the sorted cells. The immunoSEQ Assay was used to sequence the TCRbeta CDR3 regions. TCRdb limited this immuneACCESS table to in-frame rearrangements with V and J called. A share of clones is missing; checked studies link under half to unresolved V genes, and the rest is unexplained. This sample gives 65,000 to 95,000 clones in total; 90% of them show up just once. The ten top clones hold approximately 0.3% of the sample.

Sequences MNHNY (CDR1) and SVGAGI (CDR2) are obtained from the germline V gene (reference sequence). The cysteine opens and the phenylalanine closes a CDR3 of 13 amino acids. Only CDR3 DNA is held: 39 bases, read in frame from base 1. V and J are truncated by 8 bases and 2 bases respectively, leaving an intervening sequence of 10 bases. The receptor chain draws on TRBV6-6 and TRBJ1-5, with no reliable assignment of the D segment. The TCR originated in an adult with an advanced solid tumor such as melanoma, head and neck, liver or kidney cancer. The material sequenced was CD4+ or CD8+ T cells sorted from blood, taken in a trial of the OX40 agonist ivuxolimab. The CDR3 region: CASQISGNQPQHF. The base sequence is TGTGCCAGCCAAATATCGGGCAATCAGCCCCAGCATTTT.